This T cell receptor beta chain emerged from a study of beta chain features in type 1 diabetes. Study conclusions and caveats: VDJ junctions from patients with type 1 diabetes contained fewer insertions and more deletions. Shorter TCRB CDR3s, moderately but significantly so, were found in Type 1 diabetes patients in all four CD4+ subsets. Compared with healthy donors, patients appeared to share more similar naive, central memory and regulatory TCRB repertoires.

Germline V gene sequence: CDR1 MNHEY, CDR2 SMNVEV (reference sequence). The CDR3 sequence is 14 residues long. The entirety of the isolated RNA underwent reverse transcription, so expressed TCRB transcripts were sequenced. Clones were sequenced by immunoSEQ multiplex PCR, and TCRdb holds only the in-frame ones, with some missing. The data show 120,000 or so clones, with about 18% seen just once and 2.6% held by the top ten. Using CD45RO/CCR7/CD25/CD127/CD95/CD27, CD4+ naive, central memory, regulatory and stem cell-like memory cells were sorted. Sorting gave populations that all exceeded 95% purity. A word on this clone: Antigen: not known. The germline gene is not matched at one end of the junction; a read error may be the cause.

The chain is built from TRBV27 and TRBJ1-1; no clear D gene. Sequenced: central memory CD4+ T cells from blood. This TCR came from a man between 18 and 29 years old with type 1 diabetes. The CDR3 DNA sequence: TGTGCCAGCAGTAAGGGAGTTTCGGATACTGAAGCTTTCTTC. Translating it yields CASSKGVSDTEAFF.